The 28 T cell receptor beta chains listed next were all sequenced from one sample in a study of CD8+ T cells in alopecia areata. Indicated treatment: oral pan-JAK inhibitor, 5-10 mg twice daily. Sequencing relied on a cDNA template that was reverse transcribed from extracted RNA. Method: immunoSEQ multiplex PCR; TCRdb's copy keeps in-frame clones and lacks some. The repertoire holds 90,000 to 120,000 clones, with roughly 84% as singletons. Sequences were derived from CD8+ T cells sorted from blood, sampled at week 24, from a patient treated with tofacitinib. Source of these receptors: a human donor with alopecia areata.

The CDR3 spells CASSLVAGGRYQQFF. The CDR3 DNA reads TGTGCCAGCAGCTTAGTGGCGGGGGGCAGGTATCAGCAGTTCTTC. The chain combines TRBV7-2 with TRBJ2-1; 8 bases line up with TRBD2. V lost 1 base, J lost 11 bases, and 10 bases stayed unmatched. This CDR3 contains 15 residues. Germline V gene data show CDR1 as SGHTA and CDR2 as FQGNSA.

Only a few counts were recorded for this clone. V usage is TRBV6-5 and J usage is TRBJ2-1; D gene uncertain. V was trimmed by 6 bases and J by 3 bases, leaving 12 bases between them. The CDR3 is 14 residues long. CDR1 is MNHEY and CDR2 is SVGAGI in the germline V gene. For the CDR3, the DNA is TGTGCCAGCAGCAACGGGCCAGTCTACAATGAGCAGTTCTTC. Residues: CASSNGPVYNEQFF.

The V call is TRBV29-1, the J call TRBJ2-7; 7 positions agree with TRBD2. CDR3 length equals 18 residues. Germline CDR1 and CDR2: SQVTM and ANQGSEA. V lost 6 bases to trimming and J lost 1 base; unmatched junction nucleotides: 21. The CDR3 DNA follows: TGCAGCGTCCTGGGGACTGAGACGTGGGGGGGAGCGTCCTACGAGCAGTACTTC. Its translation is CSVLGTETWGGASYEQYF.

The CDR3 is CSVELAGQGDAYEQYF. Here the CDR3 DNA reads TGCAGCGTTGAACTAGCAGGACAGGGGGATGCCTACGAGCAGTACTTC. This chain uses TRBV29-1 with TRBJ2-7; 10 nucleotides line up with TRBD1. CDR3 length: 16 amino acids. Germline V gene lookup returns CDR1 SQVTM and CDR2 ANQGSEA. The ends lost 2 bases at V and 2 bases at J; junction bases unmatched: 9.

With regard to this clone: Other DNA sequences in the sample encode the same CDR3. The rearrangement joins TRBV29-1 to TRBJ1-2, with D possibly being TRBD1 (6 bases). The CDR3 length is 15 residues. V was pared by 6 bases and J by 2 bases, with 19 bases between. Per the germline V gene, CDR1 is SQVTM and CDR2 is ANQGSEA. CDR3 loop: CSVLKGDTLNYGYTF. As DNA, the CDR3 is TGCAGCGTGCTCAAAGGGGACACATTAAACTATGGCTACACCTTC.

This clone has only one observation. J is TRBJ2-5 and V is TRBV7-9, with 11 bases lining up with TRBD2. V was clipped by 2 bases and J by 9 bases; unmatched bases: 8. The germline V gene has CDR1 SEHNR and CDR2 FQNEAQ (reference sequence). The CDR3 runs to 15 residues. The CDR3 DNA is TGTGCCAGCAGCTTACCAGTAGCGGGGGGGCCCCCCCAGTACTTC. This encodes CASSLPVAGGPPQYF.

The chain joins TRBV18 to TRBJ2-5; TRBD1 aligns across 7 bases. Per the germline V gene, CDR1 is KGHSH and CDR2 is LQKENI. The CDR3 runs 13 residues. The V gene end was trimmed by 6 bases and the J gene end by 4 bases; junction bases not matched to a gene: 5. CDR3 sequence: CASSRDSGETQYF. The CDR3 DNA reads TGTGCCAGCTCTCGGGACAGCGGAGAGACCCAGTACTTC.

This clone has only one observation. This chain links TRBV19 with TRBJ2-3, with 7 nucleotides matching TRBD2. This CDR3 region has 18 residues. Trimming at V came to 9 bases and at J to 1 base, leaving 19 bases not matched to a gene. Germline V gene sequence: CDR1 LNHDA, CDR2 SQIVND (reference sequence). CDR3 sequence (DNA): TGTGCCAGCTCAACAACCCCCTTACTAGCGATGGGCACAGATACGCAGTATTTT. It specifies CASSTTPLLAMGTDTQYF. Full variable domain (rest looked up from reference TRBV19 and TRBJ2-3): DGGITQSPKYLFRKEGQNVTLSCEQNLNHDAMYWYRQDPGQGLRLIYYSQIVNDFQKGDIAEGYSVSREKKESFPLTVTSAQKNPTAFYLCASSTTPLLAMGTDTQYFGPGTRLTVL.

CDR3: CASSLSSGDYEQYF. The CDR3 coding sequence is TGTGCCAGCAGCTTGTCCTCTGGGGACTACGAGCAGTACTTC. The J gene is TRBJ2-7, the V gene TRBV7-6; D is unclear. The CDR3 is made up of 14 amino acids. Germline V gene lookup returns CDR1 SGHVS and CDR2 FNYEAQ. Trimming removed 3 bases from V and 3 bases from J, with 12 bases in between.

In this sample, this clone turned up once. The V call is TRBV7-9, the J call TRBJ2-7; 11 bases line up with TRBD2. V lost 3 bases to trimming and J lost 6 bases; unmatched junction nucleotides: 1. Germline V gene lookup returns CDR1 SEHNR and CDR2 FQNEAQ (reference sequence). The CDR3 sequence is 13 residues long. The CDR3 sequence: CASSLGLAVEQYF. The CDR3 bases are TGTGCCAGCAGCTTGGGACTAGCGGTCGAGCAGTACTTC.

For this clone: The sample has other DNA sequences that encode this CDR3 too. V gene TRBV19 combines with J gene TRBJ1-2, with TRBD1 as a possible D gene (5 bases). The CDR3 runs to 12 residues. The V end was cut by 5 bases, the J end by 4 bases, with 8 bases between. The germline V gene has CDR1 LNHDA and CDR2 SQIVND (reference sequence). CDR3 in DNA: TGTGCCAGTAGTCCCGACAGCTATGGCTACACCTTC. Translated, it gives CASSPDSYGYTF.

The chain links TRBV9 to TRBJ2-5; 8 positions agree with TRBD2. CDR1 is SGDLS, CDR2 YYNGEE, per germline. V gave up 3 bases and J gave up 0 bases; unmatched junction bases: 4. This CDR3 region has 15 residues. The CDR3 loop reads CASSAGGAHQETQYF. CDR3 sequence (DNA): TGTGCCAGCAGCGCCGGGGGGGCTCACCAAGAGACCCAGTACTTC.

V usage is TRBV4-2 and J usage is TRBJ2-7, with TRBD2 matching over 13 bases. CDR3 length equals 17 residues. The germline V gene encodes CDR1 LGHNA and CDR2 YNFKEQ. V trimming: 3 bases; J trimming: 2 bases; junction bases outside the gene matches: 7. CDR3: CASSQVTSGGPTYEQYF. CDR3 bases: TGTGCCAGCAGCCAGGTGACTAGCGGGGGGCCAACCTACGAGCAGTACTTC.

This clone was counted a few times. The CDR3 is CASSLTLKETQYF. The CDR3 DNA follows: TGTGCCAGCAGCTTAACCCTGAAAGAGACCCAGTACTTC. V is TRBV7-3 and J is TRBJ2-5; D not certain. Germline values: CDR1 SGHTA, CDR2 FQGTGA. Between the trimmed V and J ends, which lost 0 bases and 3 bases, there was a span of 5 bases. The CDR3 covers 13 residues.

This chain links TRBV5-1 with TRBJ1-1; D gene ambiguous. V lost 4 bases and J 6 bases, leaving 16 bases between the germline ends. The CDR3 covers 14 residues. CDR1 is SGHRS and CDR2 is YFSETQ in the germline V gene. The CDR3 sequence is CASSPGLLSPEAFF. Written as DNA, the CDR3 is TGCGCCAGCAGCCCCGGACTCCTTAGTCCTGAAGCTTTCTTT.

This chain uses TRBV11-2 with TRBJ2-1; no reliable D call. This CDR3 has 11 amino acids. Germline-derived CDR1 and CDR2 are SGHAT and FQNNGV. V was cut by 4 bases and J by 7 bases, with 5 bases left in between. CDR3 protein: CASSSHNEQFF. CDR3 DNA: TGTGCCAGCAGCTCCCATAATGAGCAGTTCTTC.

The chain is built from TRBV7-2 and TRBJ1-5, with D uncertain. V was pared by 5 bases and J by 4 bases, with 9 bases between. Germline lookup yields CDR1 SGHTA and CDR2 FQGNSA. The CDR3 is made up of 13 amino acids. CDR3 nucleotide sequence: TGTGCCAGCAGCCCTAGCTTTAATCAGCCCCAGCATTTT. Protein sequence: CASSPSFNQPQHF.

This chain connects TRBV4-3 to TRBJ2-2; D might be TRBD1 (6 bases). The germline V gene has CDR1 LGHNA and CDR2 YSLEER. V lost 2 bases to trimming and J lost 1 base, with 11 bases between them. The CDR3 has 16 residues. This CDR3 is CASSQYGTKNTGELFF. Written as DNA, the CDR3 is TGCGCCAGCAGCCAATACGGGACAAAGAACACCGGGGAGCTGTTTTTT.

This sequence joins TRBV4-1 and TRBJ2-5; D remains ambiguous. The V end lost 0 bases, the J end lost 5 bases, and 13 bases lay between the germline ends. The germline CDR1 and CDR2 sequences are MGHRA and YSYEKL. The CDR3 runs to 15 residues. The CDR3 DNA is TGCGCCAGCAGCCAAGAACTGGCAGGATGGGAGACCCAGTACTTC. It translates to CASSQELAGWETQYF.

J is TRBJ2-1 and V is TRBV7-8, with TRBD2 matching 7 bases. The germline V gene encodes CDR1 SGHVS and CDR2 FQNEAQ. J lost 6 bases, V lost 8 bases, and 7 bases had no gene match. This CDR3 spans 13 amino acids. The CDR3: CASGRLALNEQFF. CDR3 in DNA: TGTGCCAGCGGTCGACTAGCCCTCAATGAGCAGTTCTTC.

This chain links TRBV7-9 with TRBJ1-1; D ambiguous. This CDR3 has 15 residues. V was cut by 5 bases and J by 1 base, with 14 bases left in between. Per germline, CDR1 SEHNR and CDR2 FQNEAQ (reference sequence). CDR3 protein: CASSSPTDPNTEAFF. The CDR3 nucleotides read TGTGCCAGCAGCAGTCCAACGGACCCGAACACTGAAGCTTTCTTT.

The V call is TRBV30, the J call TRBJ1-2, with D maybe TRBD1 (5 bases). The germline V gene has CDR1 GTSNPN and CDR2 SVGIG (reference sequence). This CDR3 has 13 amino acids. The V end was cut by 4 bases, the J end by 4 bases, with 13 bases between. The CDR3: CAWTPQGVYGYTF. The DNA for the CDR3 is TGTGCCTGGACACCGCAGGGAGTCTATGGCTACACCTTC. The full variable domain, with the rest looked up from reference TRBV30 and TRBJ1-2, is SQTIHQWPATLVQPVGSPLSLECTVEGTSNPNLYWYRQAAGRGLQLLFYSVGIGQISSEVPQNLSASRPQDRQFILSSKKLLLSDSGFYLCAWTPQGVYGYTFGSGTRLTVV.

The V and J genes are TRBV2 and TRBJ2-7, with D perhaps being TRBD1 or TRBD2 (5 bases each). V was shortened by 6 bases and J by 3 bases, with 6 bases between the two germline ends. The CDR3 extends over 11 amino acids. Per germline, CDR1 SNHLY and CDR2 FYNNEI. The CDR3 region is CASRGDYEQYF. The CDR3 region has the DNA TGTGCCAGCAGGGGGGACTACGAGCAGTACTTC.

J is TRBJ2-1 and V is TRBV14; D may match TRBD1 or TRBD2 (5 bases each). Trimming left V 4 bases short and J 9 bases short, with 19 bases between. The CDR3 length is 15 residues. Germline-derived CDR1 and CDR2 are SGHDN and FVKESK. The CDR3 DNA reads as TGTGCCAGCAGCCCGTTAGATGGGGGTCCCTTTGAGCAGTTCTTC. Encoded protein: CASSPLDGGPFEQFF.

V is TRBV5-8 and J is TRBJ2-3; TRBD1 agrees at 9 bases. The germline gives CDR1 SGHTS, CDR2 YDEGEE. The CDR3 is 15 residues long. Losses at the gene ends were 0 bases for V and 4 bases for J; bases not matched to a gene: 3. The CDR3 reads CASSLDGTGSDTQYF. In nucleotides, the CDR3 is TGTGCCAGCAGCTTGGATGGGACAGGGTCAGATACGCAGTATTTT.

This clone was seen a few times. The rearrangement joins TRBV7-9 to TRBJ2-7; D may be TRBD1 or TRBD2 (7 bases each). Germline V gene lookup returns CDR1 SEHNR and CDR2 FQNEAQ (reference sequence). V lost 6 bases and J 0 bases, leaving 12 bases between the germline ends. The CDR3 is 14 residues long. The CDR3 here is CASRSGDSSYEQYF. The CDR3 nucleotides are TGTGCCAGCAGGAGCGGGGACAGCTCCTACGAGCAGTACTTC.

CDR3 bases: TGTGCCAGCAGCTGGCGGGTGAACACCGGGGAGCTGTTTTTT. The encoded protein is CASSWRVNTGELFF. This chain links TRBV7-9 with TRBJ2-2; perhaps TRBD2 as D (5 bases). Per the germline V gene, CDR1 is SEHNR and CDR2 is FQNEAQ (reference sequence). V shed 4 bases and J shed 1 base, with 7 bases lying between them. The length of the CDR3 is 14 residues. The entire variable domain, with the rest obtained from reference TRBV7-9 and TRBJ2-2, is as follows: DTGVSQNPRHKITKRGQNVTFRCDPISEHNRLYWYRQTLGQGPEFLTYFQNEAQLEKSRLLSDRFSAERPKGSFSTLEIQRTEQGDSAMYLCASSWRVNTGELFFGEGSRLTVL.

The chain employs TRBV5-4 and TRBJ2-1, with TRBD2 as a possible D gene (6 bases). CDR1 and CDR2 (germline): SGHNT, YYREEE (reference sequence). V was pared by 3 bases and J by 5 bases, with 15 bases between. This CDR3 is 15 amino acids long. Here the CDR3 reads CASSYGISGNNEQFF. Written as DNA, the CDR3 is TGTGCCAGCAGCTACGGAATTAGCGGTAACAATGAGCAGTTCTTC.